One T cell receptor (beta chain) is described in this entry. Researchers ran the PCR with 60 Vbeta and 13 Jbeta primers. Generated by immunoSEQ multiplex PCR, the TCRdb table keeps only in-frame clones and is missing some. This listing includes 150,000 to 200,000 clones. This entry is derived from a study of cytomegalovirus exposure and HLA in healthy donors. The CDR3 spans 13 residues. Germline assignment: CDR1 SGHTA and CDR2 FQGNSA. Trimming shortened V by 5 bases and J by 4 bases, and 9 bases separated the two germline ends. Sequencing was performed on PBMCs. This chain uses TRBV7-2 with TRBJ1-3; perhaps TRBD1 as D (6 bases). The receptor was derived from a man aged 30 to 39 in good health and CMV-seronegative. CDR3 DNA: TGTGCCAGCAGCCCAGGGGACGGAAACACCATATATTTT. Protein: CASSPGDGNTIYF.